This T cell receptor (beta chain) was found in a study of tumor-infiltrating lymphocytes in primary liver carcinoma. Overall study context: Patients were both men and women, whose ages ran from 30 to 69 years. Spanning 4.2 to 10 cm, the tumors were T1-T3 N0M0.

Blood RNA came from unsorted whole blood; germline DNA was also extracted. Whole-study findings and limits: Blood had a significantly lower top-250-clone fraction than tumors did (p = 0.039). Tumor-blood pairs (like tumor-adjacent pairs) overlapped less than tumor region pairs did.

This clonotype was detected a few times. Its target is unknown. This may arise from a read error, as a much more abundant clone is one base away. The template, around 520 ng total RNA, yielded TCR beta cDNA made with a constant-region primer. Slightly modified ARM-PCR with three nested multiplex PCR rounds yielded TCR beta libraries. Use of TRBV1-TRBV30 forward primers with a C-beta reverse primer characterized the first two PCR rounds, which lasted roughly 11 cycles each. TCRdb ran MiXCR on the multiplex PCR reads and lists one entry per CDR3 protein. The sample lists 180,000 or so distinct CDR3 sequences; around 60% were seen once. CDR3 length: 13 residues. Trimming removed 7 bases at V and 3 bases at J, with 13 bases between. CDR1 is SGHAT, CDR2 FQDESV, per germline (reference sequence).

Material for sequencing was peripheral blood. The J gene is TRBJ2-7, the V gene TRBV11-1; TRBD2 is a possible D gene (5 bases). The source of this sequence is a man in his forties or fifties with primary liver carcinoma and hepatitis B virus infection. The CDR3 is CASNLLEIYEQYF. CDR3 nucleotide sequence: TGTGCCAGCAATCTACTAGAGATCTACGAGCAGTACTTC.